This T cell receptor (beta chain) was recovered during a study of identifying expanded T cells in peripheral blood. Germline loops: CDR1 MNHNY, CDR2 SVGAGI (reference sequence). With 1 base removed from V and 0 bases from J, the gap between germline ends came to 9 bases. The CDR3 is 15 amino acids. Clones were sequenced by immunoSEQ multiplex PCR, and TCRdb holds only the in-frame ones, with some missing. The sample contains about 78,000 clones, around four fifths of which appear only once. This clone occurred once. The TCR originated in a person aged 18-69 years in good health. The sample was blood. This chain joins TRBV6-6 and TRBJ2-5; possible D gene TRBD2, 6 bases. The CDR3 bases are TGTGCCAGCAGTTACTTTGCGGGGAACCAAGAGACCCAGTACTTC. Translation gives CASSYFAGNQETQYF.